The present TCR beta chain was sequenced within a study of blood T cell repertoires in COVID-19. TCRdb keeps only in-frame clones here, not all; method: immunoSEQ multiplex PCR. The sample has 250,000 to 350,000 clones, 65% to 90% seen once. Researchers sorted participants into cohorts using their self-reported clinical history. CDR1 ENHRY and CDR2 SYGVKD come from the germline V gene. V shed 7 bases, J shed 7 bases, and the junction held 5 bases outside the gene matches. The CDR3 has 15 residues. Sample: PBMCs or T cells enriched from blood (not recorded which). V is TRBV10-3 and J is TRBJ2-1; TRBD2 aligns across 15 bases. This sequence originates from a woman aged 18-29 years who had recovered from COVID-19. The CDR3 sequence is CAITTGTSGGNEQFF. CDR3 sequence (DNA): TGTGCCATCACCACCGGGACTAGCGGGGGGAATGAGCAGTTCTTC.